The clone carrying this TCR beta chain appeared many times. Whoever was chosen for sequencing had shown CD8+CD57+ cell expansion by flow cytometry. The record originates from a study of CD8+CD57+ T cells in acquired aplastic anemia. Study-level information: Sorted CD4+ and CD8+ cells yielded roughly 3.2 ug of DNA on average.

Profiling of TCR beta VDJ combinations and CDR3 sequences used genomic DNA as template. TCRdb re-called the reads with MiXCR, one entry per CDR3 protein. Found here are around 220,000 distinct CDR3 sequences, roughly 45% of them singletons; the top ten hold about 20%. This CDR3 is built from 15 residues. The germline gives CDR1 SGHVS, CDR2 FQNEAQ. J lost 4 bases, V lost 3 bases, and 4 bases had no gene match. The source is a human donor with aplastic anemia. The V gene is TRBV7-8, the J gene TRBJ2-2; 8 positions agree with TRBD1. Sequencing was done on a sample of sorted CD4+, CD8+, or CD8+CD57+ T cells (not recorded which) from PBMCs. The CDR3 sequence: CASSLTGEITGELFF. Here the CDR3 DNA reads TGTGCCAGCAGCTTGACAGGGGAAATCACCGGGGAGCTGTTTTTT.